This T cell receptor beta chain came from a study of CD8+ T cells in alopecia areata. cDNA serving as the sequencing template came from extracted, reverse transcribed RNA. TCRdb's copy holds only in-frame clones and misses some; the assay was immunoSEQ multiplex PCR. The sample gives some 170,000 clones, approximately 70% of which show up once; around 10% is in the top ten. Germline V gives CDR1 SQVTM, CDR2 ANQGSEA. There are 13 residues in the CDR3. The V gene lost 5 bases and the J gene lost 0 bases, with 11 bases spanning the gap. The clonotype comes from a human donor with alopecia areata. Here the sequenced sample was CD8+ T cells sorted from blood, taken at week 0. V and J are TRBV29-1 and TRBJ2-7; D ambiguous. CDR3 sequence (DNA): TGCAGCGTTCGGTTGTCTAGCTCCTACGAGCAGTACTTC. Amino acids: CSVRLSSSYEQYF.